These T cell receptor beta chains were read from a single sample in a study of T-cell memory formation after mild COVID-19. TCRdb re-derived calls from the 5' RACE reads in MiXCR, one entry per CDR3 protein. Here the sample spans under 50,000 distinct CDR3 sequences, 27% being singletons. The sequenced sample consisted of PBMCs or a T cell subset sorted from them (not recorded which). Receptors were obtained from a man aged 18 to 30 who had mild COVID-19 (a few samples of this study predate the infection). Cell type and time point are not known. CDR3s include the opening cysteine and the closing phenylalanine or tryptophan. D genes are given only for firm matches. Clone size is shown for a subset of rows, as once, few, many or a class of expanded clone.

>TRBJ2-2|few|TRBD2|TRBV5-1
CASSFGGLAGVNTGELFF
TGCGCCAGCAGCTTTGGCGGACTAGCGGGGGTGAACACCGGGGAGCTGTTTTTT
>TRBJ1-5|many|-|TRBV4-2
CASSQEDGDQPQHF
TGTGCCAGCAGCCAAGAGGATGGGGATCAGCCCCAGCATTTT
>TRBJ2-6|few|-|TRBV7-3
CASSLTGSSGANVLTF
TGTGCCAGCAGCTTAACGGGTAGCTCTGGGGCCAACGTCCTGACTTTC
>TRBJ2-1|-|-|TRBV12-3/TRBV12-4
CASRAGRGTHEQFF
TGTGCCAGCAGGGCGGGCAGGGGAACCCATGAGCAGTTCTTC
>TRBJ2-2|-|TRBD1|TRBV4-3
CASSQDSQGGTGELFF
TGCGCCAGCAGCCAAGATTCACAGGGGGGAACCGGGGAGCTGTTTTTT
>TRBJ2-1|-|-|TRBV4-1
CASSQPGLVNNEQFF
TGCGCCAGCAGCCAACCGGGACTCGTAAACAATGAGCAGTTCTTC
>TRBJ2-3|many|-|TRBV6-5
CASSYYRGTDTQYF
TGTGCCAGCAGTTACTATCGAGGCACAGATACGCAGTATTTT
>TRBJ1-2|-|-|TRBV7-8
CASSLGPFHYGYTF
TGTGCCAGCAGCTTGGGCCCTTTCCACTATGGCTACACCTTC
>TRBJ2-7|few|TRBD2|TRBV5-1
CASSLELLAGGYEQYF
TGCGCCAGCAGCTTGGAACTTCTAGCGGGGGGCTACGAGCAGTACTTC
>TRBJ1-5|few|TRBD1|TRBV12-3/TRBV12-4
CASGQGGSNQPQHF
TGTGCCAGTGGACAGGGTGGTAGCAATCAGCCCCAGCATTTT
>TRBJ2-7|-|TRBD2|TRBV4-2
CASSQDKTSYSYEQYF
TGTGCCAGCAGCCAAGATAAGACTAGCTACTCCTACGAGCAGTACTTC
>TRBJ2-5|few|-|TRBV7-6
CASSLEAQLGLETQYF
TGTGCCAGCAGCTTAGAGGCTCAACTTGGCCTGGAGACCCAGTACTTC
>TRBJ1-6|few|TRBD1|TRBV6-5
CASSSTQDRADSPLHF
TGTGCCAGCAGTTCCACTCAGGACAGGGCGGATTCACCCCTCCACTTT
>TRBJ2-3|many|TRBD1|TRBV12-3/TRBV12-4
CASTKGQGDTQYF
TGTGCCAGCACCAAGGGACAGGGGGATACGCAGTATTTT
>TRBJ2-1|few|-|TRBV6-5
CASSYSSWQFF
TGTGCCAGCAGTTACTCCTCTTGGCAGTTCTTC
>TRBJ1-1|-|-|TRBV5-4
CAGLTGTEAFF
TGTGCCGGATTGACCGGGACTGAAGCTTTCTTT
>TRBJ2-5|few|TRBD2|TRBV4-1
CASSQEVSGGETQYF
TGCGCCAGCAGCCAAGAGGTCAGCGGGGGGGAGACCCAGTACTTC
>TRBJ2-5|-|TRBD1|TRBV29-1
CSVPIGQGYGETQYF
TGCAGCGTCCCGATCGGACAGGGGTATGGAGAGACCCAGTACTTC
>TRBJ2-5|few|TRBD2|TRBV4-3
CASSQVAPSGGAETQYF
TGCGCCAGCAGCCAAGTCGCACCTAGCGGGGGGGCCGAGACCCAGTACTTC
>TRBJ2-3|few|-|TRBV7-9
CASASTGFTDTQYF
TGTGCCAGCGCTTCGACAGGTTTCACAGATACGCAGTATTTT
>TRBJ2-5|few|TRBD2|TRBV3-1
CASRSRLAGARETQYF
TGTGCCAGCAGATCCCGACTAGCGGGGGCCCGGGAGACCCAGTACTTC
>TRBJ1-1|-|-|TRBV9
CASSAPVPGDGTEAFF
TGTGCCAGCAGCGCACCGGTTCCAGGGGACGGCACTGAAGCTTTCTTT
>TRBJ2-1|-|-|TRBV7-9
CASSFTGFYNEQFF
TGTGCCAGCAGCTTTACAGGATTCTACAATGAGCAGTTCTTC
>TRBJ2-5|-|TRBD2|TRBV2
CASTEQAGGVETQYF
TGTGCCAGCACTGAACAGGCGGGGGGAGTCGAGACCCAGTACTTC
>TRBJ1-2|-|-|TRBV6-5
CASSTSPDERYGYTF
TGTGCCAGCAGTACCTCGCCGGACGAACGCTATGGCTACACCTTC
>TRBJ2-1|-|TRBD2|TRBV7-8
CASSRSGVSYNEQFF
TGTGCCAGCAGCCGAAGCGGGGTCTCCTACAATGAGCAGTTCTTC
>TRBJ1-1|-|TRBD1|TRBV4-1
CASGQQGDYTEAFF
TGCGCCAGCGGACAACAGGGGGATTACACTGAAGCTTTCTTT
>TRBJ2-7|few|TRBD2|TRBV3-1
CASSSTSAAYEQYF
TGTGCCAGCAGCTCAACTAGCGCGGCCTACGAGCAGTACTTC
>TRBJ2-1|-|TRBD2|TRBV14
CASSQADLLAWVRGEQFF
TGTGCCAGCAGCCAAGCAGACTTACTAGCGTGGGTCAGAGGTGAGCAGTTCTTC
>TRBJ2-1|few|-|TRBV2
CASIDQMDEQFF
TGTGCCAGCATCGACCAGATGGATGAGCAGTTCTTC
>TRBJ1-2|-|-|TRBV29-1
CSVGDTHVSNYGYTF
TGCAGCGTTGGGGACACCCACGTTTCCAACTATGGCTACACCTTC
>TRBJ2-1|few|-|TRBV7-9
CASAKGGTEQFF
TGTGCCAGCGCGAAGGGAGGAACGGAGCAGTTCTTC
>TRBJ2-5|few|TRBD1|TRBV20-1
CSARAAGGETQYF
TGCAGTGCTAGGGCGGCAGGGGGAGAGACCCAGTACTTC
>TRBJ2-3|-|-|TRBV4-3
CASSQEERTADTQYF
TGCGCCAGCAGCCAAGAGGAAAGGACCGCAGATACGCAGTATTTT
>TRBJ1-4|-|-|TRBV11-2
CASSLGGGAREKLFF
TGTGCCAGCAGCTTAGGAGGCGGGGCCAGGGAAAAACTGTTTTTT
>TRBJ1-6|-|-|TRBV28
CASSVDGDSPLHF
TGTGCCAGCAGTGTTGACGGTGATTCACCCCTCCACTTT